The TCR beta chain under discussion was sequenced for a study of T cells in Graves' hyperthyroidism and ophthalmopathy. There are many counts of this clonotype. What it recognizes is unknown. The germline V gene encodes CDR1 DFQATT and CDR2 SNEGSKA (reference sequence). This CDR3 contains 11 residues. Trimming pared 0 bases from V and 6 bases from J, leaving 5 bases between. The source material, RNA transcripts, was used to amplify TCR beta CDR3 regions. Researchers ran a first-round RT-PCR on the TCR CDR3 using the HTBI primer set. One entry per CDR3 protein, called by TCRdb with MiXCR from the multiplex PCR reads. This sample yields 550,000 to 600,000 distinct CDR3 sequences, of which more than 13% are seen a single time; about 6.6% belongs to the top ten. Study findings and constraints: Patients with ophthalmopathy were separated from those with stable hyperthyroidism by a 13 V-J model.

This sequence originates from a woman aged 18-29 years with Graves' ophthalmopathy. The chain couples TRBV20-1 to TRBJ1-2; D ambiguous. Sequences were obtained from blood. CDR3 sequence reads: CSARDLNGYTF. CDR3 DNA sequence: TGCAGTGCTAGAGATCTCAATGGCTACACCTTC.